This is a list of T cell receptor beta chains from one sample in a study of cytomegalovirus exposure and HLA in healthy donors. This table comes from immunoSEQ multiplex PCR, and its TCRdb copy is limited to in-frame clones, with some not included. Recorded for this sample: 140,000 to 150,000 clones. The source material was PBMCs. Receptors were obtained from a woman aged 50 to 60 in good health and CMV-seronegative. Each CDR3 is given with its conserved first and last residue.

J gene: TRBJ2-3; V gene: TRBV28; CDR3 length: 17; CDR3 protein: CASSPFLIAPSTDTQYF
J gene: TRBJ2-6; V gene: TRBV5-1; CDR3 length: 15; CDR3 protein: CASSLDLSGANVLTF
J gene: TRBJ2-3; V gene: TRBV4-1; CDR3 length: 18; CDR3 protein: CASSQDRTGTSATDTQYF
J gene: TRBJ1-2; V gene: TRBV28; CDR3 length: 14; CDR3 protein: CASSPGGPSYGYTF
J gene: TRBJ1-2; V gene: TRBV28; CDR3 length: 14; CDR3 protein: CASSLYAPGQALTF
J gene: TRBJ1-1; V gene: TRBV13; CDR3 length: 13; CDR3 protein: CASSAAGGTEAFF
J gene: TRBJ2-7; V gene: TRBV30; CDR3 length: 13; CDR3 protein: CAWGSGGPSEQYF
J gene: TRBJ2-1; V gene: TRBV5-6; CDR3 length: 13; CDR3 protein: CASGSGSYNEQFF
J gene: TRBJ1-1; V gene: TRBV29-1; CDR3 length: 14; CDR3 protein: CSVERQGVNTEAFF
J gene: TRBJ1-1; V gene: TRBV6-6; CDR3 length: 15; CDR3 protein: CASNVGGVAFTEAFF
J gene: TRBJ2-2; V gene: TRBV4-3; CDR3 length: 16; CDR3 protein: CASSQLGAANTGELFF
J gene: TRBJ1-6; V gene: TRBV2; CDR3 length: 13; CDR3 protein: CASSEPGNRCDYF
J gene: TRBJ1-3; V gene: TRBV7-6; CDR3 length: 16; CDR3 protein: CASSPRTGRAGNTIYF
J gene: TRBJ1-1; V gene: TRBV5-1; CDR3 length: 14; CDR3 protein: CASKEPGSNTEAFF
J gene: TRBJ2-5; V gene: TRBV5-1; CDR3 length: 12; CDR3 protein: CASSLAYETQYF
J gene: TRBJ1-2; V gene: TRBV9; CDR3 length: 15; CDR3 protein: CASSGTGERGYGYTF
J gene: TRBJ1-2; V gene: TRBV7-2; CDR3 length: 15; CDR3 protein: CASSLEPGVLYGYTF
J gene: TRBJ1-1; V gene: TRBV5-1; CDR3 length: 16; CDR3 protein: CASATGGPRTNTEAFF
J gene: TRBJ2-5; V gene: TRBV5-1; CDR3 length: 17; CDR3 protein: CASSSGTSGGVKETQYF
J gene: TRBJ2-5; V gene: TRBV7-9; CDR3 length: 11; CDR3 protein: CASSQQETQYF
J gene: TRBJ1-1; V gene: TRBV7-8; CDR3 length: 12; CDR3 protein: CASSQGPTEAFF
J gene: TRBJ1-1; V gene: TRBV19; CDR3 length: 18; CDR3 protein: CASSMGGSKRGVITEAFF
J gene: TRBJ1-5; V gene: TRBV7-2; CDR3 length: 14; CDR3 protein: CASSGTDAYQPQHF
J gene: TRBJ2-7; V gene: TRBV27; CDR3 length: 15; CDR3 protein: CASSGTSGSSYEQYF
J gene: TRBJ2-5; V gene: TRBV4-1; CDR3 length: 14; CDR3 protein: CASSQGQGEETQYF
J gene: TRBJ2-7; V gene: TRBV18; CDR3 length: 17; CDR3 protein: CASSRAISSGGPGEQYF
J gene: TRBJ1-3; V gene: TRBV4-2; CDR3 length: 16; CDR3 protein: CASSPGTGATGNTIYF
J gene: TRBJ2-7; V gene: TRBV6-1; CDR3 length: 14; CDR3 protein: CASRTGTGTYEQYF
J gene: TRBJ2-7; V gene: TRBV7-2; CDR3 length: 14; CDR3 protein: CASSLSGNAYEQYF